The 16 T cell receptor beta chains listed next were all sequenced from one sample in a study of control samples from healthy donors and cancer patients. Sequenced by immunoSEQ multiplex PCR; TCRdb stores in-frame clones only, minus some. The repertoire holds about 80,000 clones, with roughly 84% as singletons. Sample: blood. The receptors stem from a woman aged 45 to 65 in good health.

The chain employs TRBV11-2 and TRBJ1-6, with 7 nucleotides matching TRBD1. Germline CDR1 SGHAT, CDR2 FQNNGV. With 5 bases clipped from V and 0 bases from J, the junction kept 13 bases outside the gene matches. The CDR3 sequence is 19 residues long. DNA for the CDR3: TGTGCCAGCAGCCCAGGGGGTGTCAACCGACGCTCCTATAATTCACCCCTCCACTTT. Translating it yields CASSPGGVNRRSYNSPLHF. The whole variable domain, filled in from reference TRBV11-2 and TRBJ1-6, reads EAGVAQSPRYKIIEKRQSVAFWCNPISGHATLYWYQQILGQGPKLLIQFQNNGVVDDSQLPKDRFSAERLKGVDSTLKIQPAKLEDSAVYLCASSPGGVNRRSYNSPLHFGNGTRLTVT.

V usage is TRBV3-1 (or the pseudogene TRBV3-2) and J usage is TRBJ2-2; the D is unclear. Trimming took off 4 bases at V and 1 base at J, with 7 bases between the two ends. The CDR3 length is 14 residues. The germline gives CDR1 LGHDT, CDR2 YNNKEL (reference sequence). The CDR3 DNA reads as TGTGCCAGCAGCCCCGGTTGGAACACCGGGGAGCTGTTTTTT. Its translation is CASSPGWNTGELFF.

The chain recombines TRBV2 with TRBJ2-7; D is undetermined. Germline V gives CDR1 SNHLY, CDR2 FYNNEI. The CDR3 has 11 residues. Trimming removed 7 bases at V and 6 bases at J, with 10 bases between. The chain's CDR3 is CASMVVLEQYF. The CDR3 nucleotides are TGTGCCAGCATGGTGGTCCTCGAGCAGTACTTC.

The J gene is TRBJ1-4, the V gene TRBV27, with D possibly TRBD1 on 6 matching bases. Germline V gives CDR1 MNHEY, CDR2 SMNVEV (reference sequence). The CDR3 contains 19 residues. Between the trimmed V and J ends, which lost 8 bases and 0 bases, there was a span of 25 bases. DNA of the CDR3: TGTGCCAGCCGTCGTTTTGGGGGCGACTCCCCGACAACTAATGAAAAACTGTTTTTT. It codes for CASRRFGGDSPTTNEKLFF.

The genes are TRBV18 and TRBJ2-5; TRBD2 might be the D (5 bases). The germline CDR1 and CDR2 sequences are KGHSH and LQKENI. This CDR3 comprises 13 residues. V dropped 5 bases and J dropped 0 bases, with 7 bases sitting between them. For the CDR3, the DNA is TGTGCCAGCTCAGGAGCGGACCAAGAGACCCAGTACTTC. Protein: CASSGADQETQYF.

The chain links TRBV4-1 to TRBJ1-5, with 7 bases matching TRBD1. V dropped 4 bases and J dropped 6; count of bases not matched to a gene: 12. Germline CDR1 MGHRA, CDR2 YSYEKL. This CDR3 is 16 amino acids long. CDR3: CASSLTGTGTAQPQHF. DNA for the CDR3: TGCGCCAGCAGCCTCACCGGGACCGGGACAGCTCAGCCCCAGCATTTT.

The rearrangement joins TRBV15 to TRBJ1-6, with D hard to call. The CDR3 has 13 residues. Trimming removed 0 bases at V and 9 bases at J, with 6 bases between. The germline gives CDR1 LNHNV, CDR2 YYDKDF (reference sequence). CDR3 loop: CATSRDRASPLHF. The CDR3 coding sequence is TGTGCCACCAGCAGAGATCGTGCTTCACCCCTCCACTTT.

This clone was seen just once. The gene calls are TRBV15 and TRBJ1-1; D unclear. CDR1 LNHNV and CDR2 YYDKDF come from the germline V gene (reference sequence). V shed 0 bases and J shed 1 base, with 12 bases lying between them. The CDR3 is 16 amino acids. The CDR3 is CATSRDGEVPNTEAFF. The DNA for the CDR3 is TGTGCCACCAGCAGAGATGGGGAGGTTCCGAACACTGAAGCTTTCTTT.

The chain links TRBV6-1 to TRBJ1-2; D may be TRBD1 (5 bases). V lost 2 bases and J lost 8, with 18 bases in between. The CDR3 has 15 residues. Per germline, CDR1 MNHNS and CDR2 SASEGT. Here the CDR3 DNA reads TGTGCCAGCAGTGAATCCGCTGCGGGGCAGCCGGGCTACACCTTC. As protein: CASSESAAGQPGYTF.

V and J are TRBV19 and TRBJ2-1, with D perhaps matching TRBD2 (5 bases). Trimming took 8 bases from V and 2 from J, leaving 10 bases between them. The germline gives CDR1 LNHDA, CDR2 SQIVND (reference sequence). The CDR3 spans 13 residues. In nucleotides, the CDR3 is TGTGCCAGTGCGGACTCTACCTACAATGAGCAGTTCTTC. Translated, it gives CASADSTYNEQFF. Full variable domain (missing parts from reference TRBV19 and TRBJ2-1): DGGITQSPKYLFRKEGQNVTLSCEQNLNHDAMYWYRQDPGQGLRLIYYSQIVNDFQKGDIAEGYSVSREKKESFPLTVTSAQKNPTAFYLCASADSTYNEQFFGPGTRLTVL.

This chain connects TRBV19 to TRBJ2-7; no clear D. The CDR3 is made up of 15 amino acids. V lost 6 bases to trimming and J lost 0 bases, with 15 bases between them. Per the germline V gene, CDR1 is LNHDA and CDR2 is SQIVND (reference sequence). CDR3 DNA: TGTGCCAGTAGCTTAAGGAGATCTGGCTCCTACGAGCAGTACTTC. Translated, it gives CASSLRRSGSYEQYF.

Regarding this clone: At one boundary the junction diverges from the germline segment, which might be a read error. The gene calls are TRBV14 and TRBJ2-1; a possible D gene is TRBD1 (6 bases). The CDR3 totals 13 residues. Germline V gene lookup returns CDR1 SGHDN and CDR2 FVKESK. The chain's CDR3 is CASSQDYRTGCIF. CDR3 sequence (DNA): TGTGCCAGCAGCCAAGATTATAGAACAGGGTGTATCTTC.

The sample holds a few counts of this clone. This chain links TRBV4-2 with TRBJ1-1, with 7 bases matching TRBD1. CDR3 length: 13 amino acids. CDR1 and CDR2 from the germline V gene are LGHNA and YNFKEQ. V shed 4 bases, J shed 4 bases, and the junction held 3 bases outside the gene matches. The CDR3 protein is CASSPTGATEAFF. In DNA form, the CDR3 reads TGTGCCAGCAGCCCTACAGGGGCCACTGAAGCTTTCTTT.

The chain links TRBV7-8 to TRBJ2-4, with D maybe TRBD2 (6 bases). V was shortened by 0 bases and J by 0 bases, with 12 bases between the two germline ends. Germline V lookup: CDR1 SGHVS, CDR2 FQNEAQ. The CDR3 spans 17 residues. This CDR3 is CASSLARLGLAKNIQYF. Here the CDR3 DNA reads TGTGCCAGCAGCTTAGCCCGACTGGGACTAGCCAAAAACATTCAGTACTTC.

This clone was detected a few times. The chain employs TRBV7-2 and TRBJ2-7; unclear D gene. V lost 5 bases and J 0 bases, leaving 2 bases between the germline ends. The germline V gene has CDR1 SGHTA and CDR2 FQGNSA. CDR3 length: 11 residues. The CDR3 region has the DNA TGTGCCAGCAGCGTCTCCTACGAGCAGTACTTC. It specifies CASSVSYEQYF.

CDR3 residues: CASSLGPGYGYTF. As DNA, the CDR3 is TGTGCCAGCAGTTTAGGTCCGGGCTATGGCTACACCTTC. V and J are TRBV12-3 or TRBV12-4 and TRBJ1-2; D is ambiguous. V was pared by 1 base and J by 4 bases, with 7 bases between. The CDR3 covers 13 residues.